This T cell receptor (beta chain) was observed in a study of T cells in Graves' hyperthyroidism and ophthalmopathy. Looking at the study overall: Once the initial diagnosis was made, peripheral blood was obtained before any treatment. Study-level findings and limits: Most expanded thyroid clonotypes above 0.001 recurred in blood.

Regions amplified from RNA transcripts were the TCR beta CDR3 regions. The HTBI primer set drove a first-round RT-PCR of the TCR CDR3. TCRdb used MiXCR to reprocess the multiplex PCR reads, holding one entry per CDR3 protein. The data hold hundreds of thousands of distinct CDR3 sequences, with about 14% observed a single time. This clonotype occurred many times. Its matching antigen is unknown. Any patient presenting with uncontrolled infection, other autoimmune disease, pregnancy or lactation was left out. V shed 5 bases, J shed 4 bases, and the junction held 5 bases outside the gene matches. Looked up from germline, CDR1 is SGHTA and CDR2 is FQGNSA. The CDR3 is 15 amino acids.

The sample consisted of blood. The TCR originated in a woman aged 45-60 years with Graves' ophthalmopathy. The chain is built from TRBV7-2 and TRBJ2-2; 9 bases agree with TRBD2. CDR3 nucleotides: TGTGCCAGCAGCAACCAAGCGGGAGGCACCGGGGAGCTGTTTTTT. Its translation is CASSNQAGGTGELFF.